This is a list of T cell receptor beta chains from one sample in a study of T-cell reconstitution after alpha-beta-depleted transplantation in children. TCRdb re-called the PCR reads with MiXCR, one entry per CDR3 protein. The data show hundreds of thousands of distinct CDR3 sequences, about an eighth seen once. The sample was PBMCs, mostly from graft donor cells, taken 360 days after TCRalphabeta/CD19-depleted stem cell transplant. These TCRs come from a male patient aged 10 to 17 who had a stem cell transplant for acute myeloid leukemia, so the T cells may come from the graft donor. Both conserved end residues are part of each CDR3.

v_call	cdr3_aa
TRBV14	CASSQEFGQGGFF
TRBV6-1	CASSPWGNQETQYF
TRBV2	CASTTGLRDYEQYF
TRBV7-3	CASSSAPRILTDTQYF
TRBV5-1	CASSLVAGGGAHNEQFF
TRBV5-1	CASSREADTEAFF
TRBV4-3	CASSHQTGFKEQFF
TRBV7-6	CASSSGRAGFNEQFF
TRBV29-1	CSVTGTGWREQYF
TRBV4-2	CASSQGGGSGGETQYF
TRBV14	CASSQCFLDPGICEQYF
TRBV7-3	CASSSERLNEQFF
TRBV11-2	CASSLVSRTGTAQYNEQFF
TRBV7-9	CASRGPQGQPQHF
TRBV29-1	CSVGGRASSYEQYF
TRBV6-2/TRBV6-3	CASSWGNGKLFF
TRBV11-2	CASSSGLAASSYEQYF
TRBV7-2	CASSSRLRNTGELFF
TRBV7-3	CASSFGTSGSSHSYNEQFF
TRBV29-1	CSVGLRVGTDTQYF
TRBV11-2	CASSLGLAGAQETQYF
TRBV15	CATSRDQGSYEQYF
TRBV13	CASSFQREGTDTQYF
TRBV20-1	CSATDVSPTDTQYF
TRBV7-3	CASSLTHRAEQYF
TRBV28	CASSFVGGETQYF
TRBV12-3/TRBV12-4	CASSPTGEPQPQHF
TRBV27	CASSLSGHSGFEQYF
TRBV20-1	CSARVWDRGNYGYTF
TRBV29-1	CSVPRRGTSGPYNEQFF
TRBV28	CASSLIAGASDQPQHF
TRBV6-1	CASSRQDSGANVLTF
TRBV10-3	CAISGQTSGSVNEQFF
TRBV7-3	CASSNLSVGEQFF
TRBV7-2	CASSPRWTSGRAVSTGELFF
TRBV7-9	CASSFGTTEGVNTQYF
TRBV12-3/TRBV12-4	CASSPQGLPDGEQFF
TRBV28	CASSLPQYPSDRAPYEQYF
TRBV7-2	CAKLVGATGELFF
TRBV28	CASSSEIEREKNYEQYF
TRBV13	CASSVDSRAVETQYF
TRBV20-1	CSARPGLAGIVAGELFF
TRBV6-5	CASSYSRAGARYEQYF
TRBV11-1	CASSQRQWGPYEQYF
TRBV7-2	CASSSPGLAKNIQYF
TRBV7-2	CASSLELIPGELFF
TRBV11-2	CASSLRPGLAGGNEQYF
TRBV6-1	CASTLGQRHNSPLHF
TRBV9	CASSPSQRVAGDETQYF
TRBV5-4	CASSFRGSETQYF
TRBV29-1	CSVERFRGGGRAYEQYF
TRBV12-3/TRBV12-4	CASSSKASGRVEQFF
TRBV5-1	CASSGTSGRSEQYF